This entry concerns a single TCR beta chain. The antigen is undetermined. TCRdb's table, derived via immunoSEQ multiplex PCR, lists solely in-frame clones and lacks some. The top ten clones hold over 1.3% of a sample with tens of thousands of clones, around 82% of them seen once. The data are from a study of lymphopenia after photon versus proton radiotherapy. General observations from the study: Proton therapy kept repertoires fairly stable, unlike photons, which gained effector/memory cells.

Germline CDR1 reads MNHEY; CDR2 reads SMNVEV (reference sequence). The CDR3 runs 15 residues. J lost 4 bases, V lost 4 bases, and 8 bases had no gene match. The sequenced sample was peripheral blood, obtained from a patient treated with proton-based radiotherapy. This chain joins TRBV27 and TRBJ2-7, with 9 nucleotides matching TRBD1. The source of this sequence is a man in his sixties with pancreatic cancer. The CDR3 DNA sequence: TGTGCCAGCAGTTCACCCGGGACAGGGATATACGAGCAGTACTTC. Its translation: CASSSPGTGIYEQYF.